A selection of T cell receptor beta chains follows, all from one sample in a study of shared clonotypes between healthy human individuals. The method was immunoSEQ multiplex PCR; TCRdb's version includes in-frame clones alone and lacks a portion of them. Counted here are some 2,400,000 clones, approximately 94% occurring once; the ten biggest clones make up around 0.13%. The source material was naive CD4+ T cells sorted from blood. The receptors were sampled from a man younger than 35 in good health. Each CDR3 is given with its conserved first and last residue. The D gene is left open where the match is weak. Clone size is not always given. Where it is, it says once, few, many or a class for expanded clones.

cdr3_aa cdr3_nt j_call d_call cdr3_length v_call clone_size
CASSLAGYEQYF TGTGCCAGCAGCTTAGCCGGGTACGAGCAGTACTTC TRBJ2-7 - 12 TRBV11-2 -
CASSLAGGHQETQYF TGCGCCAGCAGCTTGGCCGGGGGGCACCAAGAGACCCAGTACTTC TRBJ2-5 - 15 TRBV5-1 once
CAISELTSGTHEQYF TGTGCCATCAGTGAGTTGACTAGCGGGACCCACGAGCAGTACTTC TRBJ2-7 TRBD2 15 TRBV10-3 -
CASSGTGMNTEAFF TGCGCCAGCAGCGGGACAGGTATGAACACTGAAGCTTTCTTT TRBJ1-1 TRBD1 14 TRBV5-1 -
CASSLARPDRANSPLHF TGTGCCAGCAGCTTGGCAAGACCGGACAGGGCAAACTCACCCCTCCACTTT TRBJ1-6 TRBD1 17 TRBV7-9 -
CASSYESNQPQHF TGTGCCAGCAGTTACGAGAGCAATCAGCCCCAGCATTTT TRBJ1-5 - 13 TRBV6-5 -
CASSPTGGGTEAFF TGTGCCAGCAGCCCGACAGGGGGGGGTACTGAAGCTTTCTTT TRBJ1-1 TRBD1 14 TRBV6-6 -
CASSTRQGSNEQYF TGTGCCAGCAGCACCCGACAGGGGTCGAACGAGCAGTACTTC TRBJ2-7 TRBD1 14 TRBV7-9 -
CASSVSGLSTDTQYF TGTGCCAGTAGTGTCAGCGGCCTAAGCACAGATACGCAGTATTTT TRBJ2-3 - 15 TRBV19 -
CASSIQGQNTEAFF TGCGCCAGCAGTATACAGGGCCAGAACACTGAAGCTTTCTTT TRBJ1-1 - 14 TRBV5-1 -
CASSWGSDTQYF TGCGCCAGCAGCTGGGGATCAGATACGCAGTATTTT TRBJ2-3 - 12 TRBV5-1 -
CAWRRQGNTEAFF TGTGCCTGGAGGAGACAGGGGAACACTGAAGCTTTCTTT TRBJ1-1 TRBD1 13 TRBV30 -
CASSPLPDRGLNNEQFF TGTGCCAGCAGCCCCCTTCCAGACAGGGGGCTGAACAATGAGCAGTTCTTC TRBJ2-1 TRBD1 17 TRBV5-4 -
CAISEWGQDYNEQFF TGTGCCATCAGTGAGTGGGGACAGGATTACAATGAGCAGTTCTTC TRBJ2-1 TRBD1 15 TRBV10-3 -
CASSDYEQYF TGCGCCAGCAGTGACTACGAGCAGTACTTC TRBJ2-7 - 10 TRBV10-2 -
CASAGREGNQPQHF TGTGCCAGCGCGGGACGAGAGGGCAATCAGCCCCAGCATTTT TRBJ1-5 - 14 TRBV6-1 -
CASSLVSSGGARETQYF TGTGCCAGCAGCTTAGTTTCAAGCGGGGGGGCCCGTGAGACCCAGTACTTC TRBJ2-5 TRBD2 17 TRBV11-2 -
CASSLRTGGWLF TGTGCCAGCAGTCTGCGGACGGGGGGCTGGCTCTTC TRBJ2-1 - 12 TRBV6-1 -
CASSNNVDGNYGYTF TGTGCCAGCAGCAACAACGTGGACGGGAACTATGGCTACACCTTC TRBJ1-2 - 15 TRBV7-9 once
CASSLDGSGSTDTQYF TGTGCCAGCAGCTTAGATGGGAGCGGCAGCACAGATACGCAGTATTTT TRBJ2-3 - 16 TRBV11-3 -
CASSPVGASGPQHF TGCGCCAGCAGCCCGGTTGGGGCTTCGGGGCCCCAGCATTTT TRBJ1-5 - 14 TRBV5-1 -
CASSSPGGAGTDTQYF TGTGCCAGCAGTTCTCCCGGGGGGGCCGGCACAGATACGCAGTATTTT TRBJ2-3 TRBD2 16 TRBV6-9 -
CASSNGLSTNEKLFF TGTGCCAGCAGCAACGGCCTCTCAACTAATGAAAAACTGTTTTTT TRBJ1-4 - 15 TRBV7-2 -
CASSWGTVNEKLFF TGTGCCAGCAGCTGGGGGACAGTGAATGAAAAACTGTTTTTT TRBJ1-4 TRBD1 14 TRBV5-5 -
CAIRESGTSGSSEQYF TGTGCCATCAGGGAGTCCGGGACTAGCGGGAGTAGCGAGCAGTACTTC TRBJ2-7 TRBD2 16 TRBV10-3 -
CASRETGAFF TGTGCCAGCCGAGAGACTGGAGCTTTCTTT TRBJ1-1 - 10 TRBV2 -
CASSPDGISGNTIYF TGTGCCAGCAGTCCGGACGGAATCTCTGGAAACACCATATATTTT TRBJ1-3 - 15 TRBV27 -
CASSRPGTPYEQYF TGTGCCAGCAGCAGACCCGGGACGCCGTACGAGCAGTACTTC TRBJ2-7 - 14 TRBV7-2 -
CASRSGVTGELFF TGTGCCAGCAGGTCAGGGGTTACCGGGGAGCTGTTTTTT TRBJ2-2 - 13 TRBV28 -
CASSVTSGYTDTQYF TGTGCCAGCAGCGTGACTAGCGGGTACACAGATACGCAGTATTTT TRBJ2-3 TRBD2 15 TRBV9 -
CASSSLAGGYEQYF TGTGCCAGCAGCTCGCTAGCGGGAGGCTACGAGCAGTACTTC TRBJ2-7 TRBD2 14 TRBV11-2 -
CASSLVGHNSNQPQHF TGTGCCAGCAGCTTAGTCGGGCATAATAGCAATCAGCCCCAGCATTTT TRBJ1-5 - 16 TRBV7-2 -
CASSLSPQGGVNTEAFF TGTGCCAGCAGCTTATCCCCGCAGGGGGGGGTGAACACTGAAGCTTTCTTT TRBJ1-1 TRBD1 17 TRBV7-8 -
CAWSEGLAGYNEQFF TGTGCCTGGAGTGAGGGACTAGCGGGTTACAATGAGCAGTTCTTC TRBJ2-1 TRBD2 15 TRBV30 -
CASSVQQGANTEAFF TGTGCCAGCAGCGTCCAACAGGGGGCGAACACTGAAGCTTTCTTT TRBJ1-1 TRBD1 15 TRBV11-2 -
CASSTGNSPLHF TGTGCCAGCAGCACGGGAAATTCACCCCTCCACTTT TRBJ1-6 - 12 TRBV11-2 -
CASSQPDTDTQYF TGCGCCAGCAGCCAACCTGACACAGATACGCAGTATTTT TRBJ2-3 - 13 TRBV4-1 -
CASSFTLAGRSYNEQFF TGTGCCAGCAGCTTCACCTTAGCGGGCCGCTCCTACAATGAGCAGTTCTTC TRBJ2-1 TRBD2 17 TRBV5-8 -
CASSQGLVETQYF TGTGCCAGCAGTCAGGGACTAGTGGAGACCCAGTACTTC TRBJ2-5 TRBD2 13 TRBV6-6 once
CASSSGRTGVFETQYF TGTGCCAGCAGCTCGGGCCGGACAGGGGTATTTGAGACCCAGTACTTC TRBJ2-5 TRBD1 16 TRBV5-8 -
CASRAGETQYF TGTGCCTCCAGGGCTGGGGAGACCCAGTACTTC TRBJ2-5 - 11 TRBV10-3 -
CASRRGVNYGYTF TGTGCCAGCAGAAGAGGCGTAAACTATGGCTACACCTTC TRBJ1-2 - 13 TRBV6-6 -
CAISESLTGANQPQHF TGTGCCATCAGTGAGTCCCTGACAGGGGCCAATCAGCCCCAGCATTTT TRBJ1-5 TRBD1 16 TRBV10-3 -
CATSRGDREKYEQYF TGTGCCACCAGCAGAGGCGACAGGGAAAAGTACGAGCAGTACTTC TRBJ2-7 TRBD1 15 TRBV15 -
CASSETGRREKLFF TGTGCCAGCAGTGAAACAGGGAGGAGAGAAAAACTGTTTTTT TRBJ1-4 - 14 TRBV6-1 -
CASSLRSGGSTDTQYF TGTGCCAGCAGCTTAAGGAGCGGGGGGAGCACAGATACGCAGTATTTT TRBJ2-3 TRBD2 16 TRBV7-2 -
CAWGSRTGRGDEQYF TGTGCCTGGGGCTCCCGGACAGGGCGGGGGGACGAGCAGTACTTC TRBJ2-7 - 15 TRBV30 few
CASSLGGGGYGYTF TGTGCCAGCAGCTTAGGCGGGGGAGGCTATGGCTACACCTTC TRBJ1-2 - 14 TRBV7-2 -
CASSTGDRLATDTQYF TGTGCCAGCAGCACGGGGGACAGGCTGGCGACAGATACGCAGTATTTT TRBJ2-3 TRBD1 16 TRBV7-2 -
CAISETDYNSPLHF TGTGCCATCAGTGAGACAGATTATAATTCACCCCTCCACTTT TRBJ1-6 - 14 TRBV10-3 few
CATRLAGSYEQYF TGTGCCACCAGACTAGCGGGATCCTACGAGCAGTACTTC TRBJ2-7 TRBD2 13 TRBV10-3 -
CSVEDLNLGGIQYF TGCAGCGTTGAAGACCTTAATTTGGGGGGCATTCAGTACTTC TRBJ2-4 - 14 TRBV29-1 -
CAIRENRAETGELFF TGTGCCATCAGGGAGAACAGGGCGGAAACCGGGGAGCTGTTTTTT TRBJ2-2 - 15 TRBV10-3 -
CASSLVRPELNYGYTF TGTGCCAGCAGCTTAGTTAGGCCAGAGCTTAACTATGGCTACACCTTC TRBJ1-2 - 16 TRBV11-2 -
CASRQGANYGYTF TGTGCCAGCAGACAGGGGGCGAACTATGGCTACACCTTC TRBJ1-2 TRBD1 13 TRBV27 -
CASSPPVGAKYF TGTGCCAGCAGTCCCCCGGTGGGGGCTAAGTACTTC TRBJ2-7 - 12 TRBV6-5 -
CASSLVGLADPRNEQYF TGCGCCAGCAGCTTGGTAGGACTAGCGGACCCTAGGAACGAGCAGTACTTC TRBJ2-7 TRBD2 17 TRBV5-1 -